This TCR beta chain originates from a study of blood T cell repertoires in COVID-19. The overall study: Acute and convalescent COVID-19 specimens originated in the United States, Italy and Spain.

Original processing methods: Reference gene primer amplification gave estimated nucleated cell counts. This table comes from immunoSEQ multiplex PCR, and its TCRdb copy is limited to in-frame clones, with some not included. That table supplies the V and J calls and clone size; D and trimming were determined from the DNA. The sample consists of some 90,000 clones, 80% to 90% of them appearing once. Recruited during active infection, patients (from Seattle) were subsequently followed longitudinally. Trimming took 5 bases from V and 3 from J; bases not matched to a gene: 6. Per the germline V gene, CDR1 is SEHNR and CDR2 is FQNEAQ (reference sequence). The CDR3 spans 15 residues.

The chain recombines TRBV7-9 with TRBJ1-4, with 7 bases aligning to TRBD1. The receptor's source is a man aged 50 to 59 with COVID-19, enrolled during active disease. Material: peripheral blood. The DNA for the CDR3 is TGTGCCAGCAGCCGACCCGGGACAGCTAATGAAAAACTGTTTTTT. Amino acid sequence: CASSRPGTANEKLFF.